The 21 T cell receptor beta chains presented below share a single source sample, sequenced in a study of response to subunit inactivated influenza vaccine. TCRdb used MiXCR to reprocess the RT-PCR reads, holding one entry per CDR3 protein. The table has 500,000 to 650,000 distinct CDR3 sequences, approximately 7.7% seen once. Material: PBMCs from blood, obtained about 24 months after vaccination. These TCRs come from a man between 50 and 69 years old who received an inactivated influenza vaccine.

With respect to this clonotype: A read error may account for a junction end that differs from germline. This chain joins TRBV9 and TRBJ2-5, with a possible D match to TRBD2 (6 bases). CDR3 length: 14 residues. Germline V lookup: CDR1 SGDLS, CDR2 YYNGEE. CDR3 residues: CASSVGSGGEAQYF. The CDR3 nucleotides are TGTGCCAGCAGCGTAGGGTCCGGGGGAGAGGCCCAGTACTTC.

This clonotype was found many times. This rearrangement joins TRBV12-3 or TRBV12-4 to TRBJ1-2, with D hard to call. Trimming took off 5 bases at V and 7 bases at J, with 17 bases between the two ends. The CDR3 covers 14 residues. CDR3 sequence: CASSTSATEGGYTF. The CDR3 DNA reads TGTGCCAGCAGTACCTCCGCCACAGAAGGTGGCTACACCTTC.

The chain carries TRBV5-1 and TRBJ2-5; 8 bases agree with TRBD1. V gave up 2 bases and J gave up 4 bases; unmatched junction bases: 10. Germline V lookup: CDR1 SGHRS, CDR2 YFSETQ. CDR3 length equals 16 residues. CDR3 DNA sequence: TGCGCCAGCAGCTTAGGACCCGGGACAGGAAGAGAGACCCAGTACTTC. Translated: CASSLGPGTGRETQYF.

V and J are TRBV15 and TRBJ2-5; unclear D gene. This CDR3 has 12 residues. Looked up from germline, CDR1 is LNHNV and CDR2 is YYDKDF (reference sequence). V was pared by 3 bases and J by 5 bases, with 7 bases between. For the CDR3, the DNA is TGTGCCACCAGCAGGGCCTTGGAGACCCAGTACTTC. This codes for CATSRALETQYF.

The V call is TRBV20-1, the J call TRBJ2-5; 10 nucleotides align to TRBD1. Germline values: CDR1 DFQATT, CDR2 SNEGSKA (reference sequence). V lost 6 bases and J lost 5; bases outside the gene matches: 9. The CDR3 runs 14 residues. The chain's CDR3 is CSALGQGFKETQYF. In DNA, the CDR3 is TGCAGTGCCCTGGGACAGGGGTTCAAGGAGACCCAGTACTTC.

This clonotype was seen at least ten times. The chain links TRBV11-1 to TRBJ2-5, with 10 bases aligning to TRBD2. The J segment lost 7 bases and the V segment lost 4 bases, leaving 6 bases of the junction unmatched. The germline CDR1 and CDR2 sequences are SGHAT and FQDESV (reference sequence). The CDR3 extends over 14 amino acids. DNA for the CDR3: TGTGCCAGCAGCTCTAGCGGGGGCGCCGGGACCCAGTACTTC. This codes for CASSSSGGAGTQYF.

Only a few counts were recorded for this clonotype. This chain joins TRBV9 and TRBJ2-2; D gene ambiguous. The V gene's germline CDR1 is SGDLS and CDR2 YYNGEE. Trimming took 2 bases from V and 6 from J, leaving 8 bases between them. The CDR3 is 13 amino acids. DNA for the CDR3: TGTGCCAGCAGCGTTTTTGTCGCCGGGGAGCTGTTTTTT. Amino acids: CASSVFVAGELFF.

This clonotype was picked up many times. This chain joins TRBV10-3 and TRBJ2-7; tentative D call: TRBD2 (6 bases). Germline-derived CDR1 and CDR2 are ENHRY and SYGVKD. This CDR3 contains 14 residues. Trimming removed 7 bases at V and 1 base at J, with 14 bases between. This chain's CDR3 is CAITHDSGSYEQYF. Here the CDR3 DNA reads TGTGCCATCACCCATGATAGCGGATCCTACGAGCAGTACTTC.

V usage is TRBV20-1 and J usage is TRBJ2-7; D gene unclear. Germline V gene sequence: CDR1 DFQATT, CDR2 SNEGSKA (reference sequence). V dropped 3 bases and J dropped 0 bases, with 9 bases sitting between them. CDR3 size: 13 residues. The CDR3 reads CSASSGRSYEQYF. The CDR3 DNA reads as TGCAGTGCTAGTTCTGGCCGCTCCTACGAGCAGTACTTC.

The genes are TRBV18 and TRBJ2-7, with D possibly TRBD2 on 6 matching bases. Germline values: CDR1 KGHSH, CDR2 LQKENI. The CDR3 runs 15 residues. The V and J ends lost 3 bases and 4 bases respectively, with 16 bases between them. CDR3 residues: CASSPTTGTPYEQYF. CDR3 bases: TGTGCCAGCTCACCGACTACCGGGACTCCTTACGAGCAGTACTTC.

This clonotype was seen repeatedly, ten times or more. V and J are TRBV15 and TRBJ1-4; D is perhaps TRBD1 (6 bases). The ends were cut back, 5 bases at V and 7 bases at J, with 14 bases in the middle. The CDR3 contains 14 residues. Germline V gene lookup returns CDR1 LNHNV and CDR2 YYDKDF (reference sequence). CDR3 protein: CATSLGGRFEKLFF. The CDR3 DNA sequence: TGTGCCACCAGCTTGGGGGGGCGATTTGAAAAACTGTTTTTT.

This clonotype has at least ten counts. The V call is TRBV6-5, the J call TRBJ1-2, with D maybe TRBD1 (5 bases). Deletions cut 2 bases from V and 6 bases from J, with 10 bases between. The CDR3 runs to 13 residues. Germline V gives CDR1 MNHEY, CDR2 SVGAGI. Here the CDR3 reads CASSYGTPDGYTF. The CDR3 bases are TGTGCCAGCAGTTACGGGACCCCGGATGGCTACACCTTC.

This clonotype was recorded at least ten times. The V call is TRBV29-1, the J call TRBJ1-1; D call uncertain. V was cut by 4 bases and J by 6 bases, with 6 bases left in between. This CDR3 is 10 amino acids long. CDR1 SQVTM and CDR2 ANQGSEA come from the germline V gene. The CDR3 loop is CSVATAEAFF. The DNA of the CDR3 is TGCAGCGTTGCAACAGCTGAAGCTTTCTTT.

J is TRBJ2-3 and V is TRBV27; D may be TRBD1 (6 bases). With 5 bases removed from V and 4 bases from J, the gap between germline ends came to 19 bases. This CDR3 has 16 residues. The germline V gene has CDR1 MNHEY and CDR2 SMNVEV (reference sequence). CDR3 residues: CASSPGPTGRADTQYF. The DNA for the CDR3 is TGTGCCAGCAGTCCGGGACCTACAGGGCGGGCAGATACGCAGTATTTT.

The sample holds a few counts of this clonotype. This chain's CDR3 is CASSLAPGDWQFF. Here the CDR3 DNA reads TGCGCCAGCAGCTTGGCCCCAGGGGATTGGCAGTTCTTC. V gene TRBV5-1 combines with J gene TRBJ2-1; D possibly corresponds to TRBD1 (6 bases). V lost 0 bases to trimming and J lost 12 bases, with 13 bases between them. Germline values: CDR1 SGHRS, CDR2 YFSETQ. The CDR3 length is 13 residues.

Of note for this clonotype: The junction departs from the called germline gene at one end, perhaps through a read error. The chain uses TRBV3-1 and TRBJ2-7, with D possibly being TRBD2 (5 bases). CDR3 size: 15 residues. Germline assignment: CDR1 LGHDT and CDR2 YNNKEL (reference sequence). In DNA, the CDR3 is TGTGCCTGCAGCCAGGAGGTGCCTTGTACCCACGAGCAGTACTTC. Translation gives CACSQEVPCTHEQYF.

The rearrangement links TRBV5-1 to TRBJ2-5, with D possibly matching TRBD1 (7 bases). The germline gives CDR1 SGHRS, CDR2 YFSETQ. The CDR3 totals 16 residues. V gave up 1 base and J gave up 5 bases, with 18 bases separating them. The CDR3 DNA follows: TGCGCCAGCAGCTTGCGGGGGACAGCCAGTGGGGAGACCCAGTACTTC. The encoded protein is CASSLRGTASGETQYF.

At least ten counts were recorded for this clonotype. This sequence joins TRBV18 and TRBJ2-3; D is uncertain. Deletions cut 3 bases from V and 6 bases from J, with 7 bases between. The length of the CDR3 is 12 residues. Germline CDR1 and CDR2: KGHSH and LQKENI. The CDR3 protein is CASSPSQDTQYF. As DNA, the CDR3 is TGTGCCAGCTCACCCTCCCAGGATACGCAGTATTTT. The entire variable domain, with the rest obtained from reference TRBV18 and TRBJ2-3, is as follows: NAGVMQNPRHLVRRRGQEARLRCSPMKGHSHVYWYRQLPEEGLKFMVYLQKENIIDESGMPKERFSAEFPKEGPSILRIQQVVRGDSAAYFCASSPSQDTQYFGPGTRLTVL.

In this sample, this clonotype turned up many times. This chain connects TRBV18 to TRBJ2-2; D not resolved. V gave up 2 bases and J gave up 0 bases, with 10 bases separating them. From germline, CDR1 is KGHSH and CDR2 LQKENI. This CDR3 is built from 16 residues. CDR3 sequence reads: CASSPSLGANTGELFF. Written as DNA, the CDR3 is TGTGCCAGCTCACCATCTCTCGGCGCGAACACCGGGGAGCTGTTTTTT.

The genes are TRBV5-1 and TRBJ2-1, with D perhaps TRBD1 (6 bases). CDR1 and CDR2 (germline): SGHRS, YFSETQ. This CDR3 contains 16 residues. V was trimmed by 4 bases and J by 3 bases, leaving 17 bases between them. CDR3 in DNA: TGCGCCAGCAGCGCCTTCCGGGACAACAACTACAATGAGCAGTTCTTC. This sequence encodes CASSAFRDNNYNEQFF.

The genes are TRBV28 and TRBJ2-1, with 10 bases matching TRBD1. With V trimmed by 5 bases and J by 10 bases, 8 bases remained unmatched. The CDR3 runs 14 residues. Germline CDR1 and CDR2: MDHEN and SYDVKM. CDR3 in DNA: TGTGCCAGCAGTCTAAGACAGGGGGCGCGGGAGCAGTTCTTC. Amino acid sequence: CASSLRQGAREQFF.